This T cell receptor (beta chain) was identified in a study of Graves' ophthalmopathy and Graves' hyperthyroidism. For repertoire sequencing, the TCR beta CDR3 regions were amplified from RNA transcripts. HTBI primers primed a first-round RT-PCR, and a second-round multiplex PCR followed. Via MiXCR, TCRdb re-called the multiplex PCR reads, giving one row per CDR3 protein. Among under 350,000 distinct CDR3 sequences, around a sixth were seen once, and the ten largest hold around an eighth. With 2 bases clipped from V and 4 bases from J, the junction kept 13 bases outside the gene matches. Germline V gives CDR1 MNHGY, CDR2 SAAAGT. The CDR3 consists of 18 residues. This clonotype was detected many times. Uncontrolled infections, pregnancy, lactation or other autoimmune diseases led to patient exclusion. Clinicians diagnosed using symptoms, serum thyroxine, TRAb, thyroid ultrasound and orbital computed tomography.

The chain links TRBV6-8 to TRBJ2-5; 10 bases agree with TRBD2. Specimen: peripheral blood. The sequence was obtained from an adult man with Graves' ophthalmopathy. This CDR3 reads CASSYETSGPRLGETQYF. The CDR3 coding sequence is TGTGCCAGCAGTTACGAGACTAGCGGGCCCCGGTTAGGAGAGACCCAGTACTTC.